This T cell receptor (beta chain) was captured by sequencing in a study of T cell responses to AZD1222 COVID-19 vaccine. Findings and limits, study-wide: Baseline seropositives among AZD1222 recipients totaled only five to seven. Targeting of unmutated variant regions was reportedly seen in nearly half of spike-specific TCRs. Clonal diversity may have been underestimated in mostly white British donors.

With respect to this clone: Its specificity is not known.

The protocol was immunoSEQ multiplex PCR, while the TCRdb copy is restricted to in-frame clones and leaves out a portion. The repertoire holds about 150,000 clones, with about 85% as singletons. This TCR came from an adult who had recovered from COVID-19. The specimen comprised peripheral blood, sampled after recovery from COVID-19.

In DNA, the CDR3 is TGTGCCAGCAGTTTAAAAGACGAGCAGTACTTC. It yields the protein CASSLKDEQYF. The rearrangement links TRBV12-3 or TRBV12-4 to TRBJ2-7; D gene uncertain. The CDR3 length is 11 residues. The V gene lost 2 bases and the J gene lost 5 bases, with 4 bases spanning the gap.